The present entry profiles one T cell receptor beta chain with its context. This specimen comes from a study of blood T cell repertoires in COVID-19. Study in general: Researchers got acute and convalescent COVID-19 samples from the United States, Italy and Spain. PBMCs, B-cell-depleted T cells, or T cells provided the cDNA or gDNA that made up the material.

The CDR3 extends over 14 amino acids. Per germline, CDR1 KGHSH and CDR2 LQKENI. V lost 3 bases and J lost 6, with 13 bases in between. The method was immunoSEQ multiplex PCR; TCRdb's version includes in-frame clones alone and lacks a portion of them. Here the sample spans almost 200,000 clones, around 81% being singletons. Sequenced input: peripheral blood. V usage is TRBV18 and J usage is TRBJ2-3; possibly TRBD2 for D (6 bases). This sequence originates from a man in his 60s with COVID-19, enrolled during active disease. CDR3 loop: CASSPLAWEDTQYF. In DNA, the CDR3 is TGTGCCAGCTCACCTCTAGCGTGGGAGGATACGCAGTATTTT.